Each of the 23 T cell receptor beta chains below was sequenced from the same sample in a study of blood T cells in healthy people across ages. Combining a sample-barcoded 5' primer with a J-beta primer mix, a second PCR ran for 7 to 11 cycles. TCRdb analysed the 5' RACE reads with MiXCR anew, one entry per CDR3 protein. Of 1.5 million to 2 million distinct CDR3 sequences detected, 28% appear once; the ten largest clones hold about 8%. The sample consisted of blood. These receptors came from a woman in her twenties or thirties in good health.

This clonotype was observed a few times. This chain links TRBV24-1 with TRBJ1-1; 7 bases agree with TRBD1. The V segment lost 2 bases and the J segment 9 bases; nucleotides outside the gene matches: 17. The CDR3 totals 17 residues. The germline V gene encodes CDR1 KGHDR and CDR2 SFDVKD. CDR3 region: CATSDSFGDLRGRKAFF. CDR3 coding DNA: TGTGCCACCAGTGATTCGTTCGGAGATCTGAGGGGGCGCAAAGCTTTCTTT.

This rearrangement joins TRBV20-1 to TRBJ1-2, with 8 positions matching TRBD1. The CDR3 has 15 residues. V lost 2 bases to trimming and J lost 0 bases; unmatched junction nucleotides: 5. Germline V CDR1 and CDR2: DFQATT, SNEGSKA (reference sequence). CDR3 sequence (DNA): TGCAGTGCTAGATATCCGGACAGGGCTAACTATGGCTACACCTTC. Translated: CSARYPDRANYGYTF.

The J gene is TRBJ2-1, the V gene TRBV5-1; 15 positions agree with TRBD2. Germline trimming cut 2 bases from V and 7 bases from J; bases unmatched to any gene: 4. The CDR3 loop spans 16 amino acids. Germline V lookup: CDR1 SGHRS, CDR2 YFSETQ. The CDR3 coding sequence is TGCGCCAGCAGCTTTGGGACTAGCGGGGGGCCAAATGAGCAGTTCTTC. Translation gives CASSFGTSGGPNEQFF.

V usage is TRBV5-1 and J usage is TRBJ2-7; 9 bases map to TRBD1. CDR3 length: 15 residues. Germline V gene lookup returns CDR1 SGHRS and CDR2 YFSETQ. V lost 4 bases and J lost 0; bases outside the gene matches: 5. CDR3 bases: TGCGCCAGCAGCACCGGACAGGGGCTCTCCTACGAGCAGTACTTC. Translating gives CASSTGQGLSYEQYF.

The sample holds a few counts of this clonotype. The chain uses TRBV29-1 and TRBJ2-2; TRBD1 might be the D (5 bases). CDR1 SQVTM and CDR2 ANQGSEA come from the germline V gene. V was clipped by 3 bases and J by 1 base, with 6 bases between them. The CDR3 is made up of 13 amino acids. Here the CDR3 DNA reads TGCAGCGTTGACCAGGGGAACACCGGGGAGCTGTTTTTT. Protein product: CSVDQGNTGELFF.

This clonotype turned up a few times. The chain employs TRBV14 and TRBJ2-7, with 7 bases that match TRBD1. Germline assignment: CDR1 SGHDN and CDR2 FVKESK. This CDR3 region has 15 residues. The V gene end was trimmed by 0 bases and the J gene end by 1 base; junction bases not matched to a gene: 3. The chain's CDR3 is CASSQDDRVSYEQYF. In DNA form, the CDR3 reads TGTGCCAGCAGCCAAGACGACAGGGTTTCCTACGAGCAGTACTTC.

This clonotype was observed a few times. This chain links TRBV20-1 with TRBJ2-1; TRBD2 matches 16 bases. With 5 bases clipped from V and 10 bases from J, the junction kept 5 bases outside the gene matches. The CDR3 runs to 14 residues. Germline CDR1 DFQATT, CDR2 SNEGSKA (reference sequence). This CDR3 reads CSARGLAGGPEQFF. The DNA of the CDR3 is TGCAGTGCTCGGGGACTAGCGGGGGGGCCCGAGCAGTTCTTC.

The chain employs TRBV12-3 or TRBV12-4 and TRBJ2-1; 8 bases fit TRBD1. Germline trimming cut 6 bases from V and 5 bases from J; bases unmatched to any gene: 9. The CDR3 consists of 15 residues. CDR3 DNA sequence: TGTGCCAGCAGCCCCCGGGACAGGTCTAACAATGAGCAGTTCTTC. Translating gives CASSPRDRSNNEQFF.

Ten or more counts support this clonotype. The CDR3 sequence is CASSASGGRTDTQYF. In DNA form, the CDR3 reads TGTGCCAGCAGCGCATCGGGAGGTAGGACAGATACGCAGTATTTT. V and J are TRBV12-3 or TRBV12-4 and TRBJ2-3; 7 nucleotides align to TRBD2. Trimming at V came to 6 bases and at J to 3 bases, leaving 9 bases not matched to a gene. This CDR3 spans 15 amino acids.

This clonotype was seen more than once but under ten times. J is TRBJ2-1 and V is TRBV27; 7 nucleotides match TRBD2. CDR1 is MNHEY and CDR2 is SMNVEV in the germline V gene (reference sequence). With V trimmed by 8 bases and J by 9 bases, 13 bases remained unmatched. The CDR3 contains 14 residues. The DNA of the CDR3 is TGTGCCAGCCCCCCCGGGACTAACTTAAGTGAGCAGTTCTTC. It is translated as CASPPGTNLSEQFF.

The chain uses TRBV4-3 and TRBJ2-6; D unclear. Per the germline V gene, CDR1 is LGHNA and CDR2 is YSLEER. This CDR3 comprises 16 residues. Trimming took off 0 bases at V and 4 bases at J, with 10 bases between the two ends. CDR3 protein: CASSQDRLRGANVLTF. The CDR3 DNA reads TGCGCCAGCAGCCAAGATCGGTTGAGGGGGGCCAACGTCCTGACTTTC.

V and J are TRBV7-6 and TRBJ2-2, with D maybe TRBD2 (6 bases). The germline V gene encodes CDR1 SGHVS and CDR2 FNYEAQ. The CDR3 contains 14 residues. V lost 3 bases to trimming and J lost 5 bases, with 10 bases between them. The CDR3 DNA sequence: TGTGCCAGCAGCTTGGTAGCGGTAACCGGGGAGCTGTTTTTT. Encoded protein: CASSLVAVTGELFF.

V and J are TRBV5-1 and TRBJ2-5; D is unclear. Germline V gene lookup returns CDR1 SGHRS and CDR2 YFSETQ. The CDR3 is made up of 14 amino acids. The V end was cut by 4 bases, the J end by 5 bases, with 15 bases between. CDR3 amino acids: CASSTLTLRETQYF. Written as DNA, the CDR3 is TGCGCCAGCAGCACACTGACACTGCGGGAGACCCAGTACTTC.

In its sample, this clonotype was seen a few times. CDR3: CASRNWQGGLYNEQFF. Here the CDR3 DNA reads TGTGCCAGCAGGAACTGGCAGGGGGGCCTTTACAATGAGCAGTTCTTC. The rearrangement joins TRBV12-3 or TRBV12-4 to TRBJ2-1; perhaps TRBD1 as D (7 bases). Trimming took 6 bases from V and 4 from J, leaving 19 bases between them. There are 16 residues in the CDR3.

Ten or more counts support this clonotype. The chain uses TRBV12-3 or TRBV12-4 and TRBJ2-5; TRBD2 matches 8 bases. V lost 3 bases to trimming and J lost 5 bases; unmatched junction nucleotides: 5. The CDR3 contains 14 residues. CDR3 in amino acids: CASSLVTSVETQYF. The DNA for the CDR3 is TGTGCCAGCAGTTTGGTGACTAGCGTGGAGACCCAGTACTTC.

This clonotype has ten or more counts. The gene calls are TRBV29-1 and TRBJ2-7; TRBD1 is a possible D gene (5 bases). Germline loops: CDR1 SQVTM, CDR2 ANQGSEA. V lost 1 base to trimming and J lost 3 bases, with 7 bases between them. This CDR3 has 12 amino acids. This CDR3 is CSVEGRDYEQYF. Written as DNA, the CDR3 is TGCAGCGTTGAAGGCAGGGACTACGAGCAGTACTTC.

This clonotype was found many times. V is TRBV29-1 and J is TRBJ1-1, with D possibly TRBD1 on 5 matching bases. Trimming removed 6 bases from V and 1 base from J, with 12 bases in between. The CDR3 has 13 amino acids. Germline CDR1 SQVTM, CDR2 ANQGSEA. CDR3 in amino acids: CSVGQGRNTEAFF. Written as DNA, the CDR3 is TGCAGCGTCGGTCAGGGAAGGAACACTGAAGCTTTCTTT.

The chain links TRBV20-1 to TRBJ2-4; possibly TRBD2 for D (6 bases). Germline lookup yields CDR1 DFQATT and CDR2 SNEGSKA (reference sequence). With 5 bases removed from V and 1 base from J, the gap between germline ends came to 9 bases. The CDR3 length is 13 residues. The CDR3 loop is CSARDWAKNIQYF. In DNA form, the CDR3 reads TGCAGTGCTCGGGACTGGGCCAAAAACATTCAGTACTTC.

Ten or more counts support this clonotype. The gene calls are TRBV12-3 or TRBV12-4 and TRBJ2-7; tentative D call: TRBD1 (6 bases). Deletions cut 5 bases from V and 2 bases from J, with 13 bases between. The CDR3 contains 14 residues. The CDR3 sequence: CASSLTGIAYEQYF. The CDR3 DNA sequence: TGTGCCAGCAGTCTCACAGGGATCGCCTACGAGCAGTACTTC.

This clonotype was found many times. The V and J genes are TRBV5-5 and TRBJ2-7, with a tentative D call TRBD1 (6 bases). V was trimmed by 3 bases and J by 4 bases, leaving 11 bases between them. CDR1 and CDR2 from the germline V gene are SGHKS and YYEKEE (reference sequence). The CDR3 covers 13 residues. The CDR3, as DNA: TGTGCCAGCAGCTATGGGACAAATTACGAGCAGTACTTC. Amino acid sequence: CASSYGTNYEQYF.

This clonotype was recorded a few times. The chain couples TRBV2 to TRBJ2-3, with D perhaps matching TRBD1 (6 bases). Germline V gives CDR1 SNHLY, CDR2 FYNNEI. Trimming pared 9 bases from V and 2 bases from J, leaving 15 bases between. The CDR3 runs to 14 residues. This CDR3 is CASFRDTSTDTQYF. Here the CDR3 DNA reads TGTGCCAGTTTCCGGGACACTTCCACAGATACGCAGTATTTT.

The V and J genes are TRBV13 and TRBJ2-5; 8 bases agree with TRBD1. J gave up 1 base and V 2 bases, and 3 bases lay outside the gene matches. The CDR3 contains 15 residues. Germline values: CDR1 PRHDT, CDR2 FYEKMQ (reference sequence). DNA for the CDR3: TGTGCCAGCAGCTTAAGGGACAGGACCCAAGAGACCCAGTACTTC. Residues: CASSLRDRTQETQYF.

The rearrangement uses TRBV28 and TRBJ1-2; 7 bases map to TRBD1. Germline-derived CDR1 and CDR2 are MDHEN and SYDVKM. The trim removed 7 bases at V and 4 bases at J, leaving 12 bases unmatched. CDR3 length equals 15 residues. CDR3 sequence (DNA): TGTGCCAGCAATCCTAGTAAGGGACAGATCTATGGCTACACCTTC. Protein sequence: CASNPSKGQIYGYTF.